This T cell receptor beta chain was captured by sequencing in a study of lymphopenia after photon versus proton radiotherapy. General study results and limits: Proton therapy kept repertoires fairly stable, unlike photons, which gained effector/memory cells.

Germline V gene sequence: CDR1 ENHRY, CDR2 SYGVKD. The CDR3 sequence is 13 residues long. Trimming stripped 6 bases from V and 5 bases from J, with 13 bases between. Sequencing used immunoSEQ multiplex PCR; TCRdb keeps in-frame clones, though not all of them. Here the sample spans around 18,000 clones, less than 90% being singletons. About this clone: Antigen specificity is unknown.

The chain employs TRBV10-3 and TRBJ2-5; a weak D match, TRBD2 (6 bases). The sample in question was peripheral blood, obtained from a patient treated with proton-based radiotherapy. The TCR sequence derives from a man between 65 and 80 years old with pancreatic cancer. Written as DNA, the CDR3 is TGTGCCATCAGATACCGACTAGATGAGACCCAGTACTTC. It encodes CAIRYRLDETQYF.